The T cell receptor (beta chain) under discussion was sequenced for a study of shared clonotypes between healthy human individuals. Study-wide points: Non-shared clonotypes were found to have lower generation probabilities than the clonotypes that were shared by all four of the sorted-subset donors. Generally, naive subsets came out with larger estimated richness than memory subsets.

Clones were sequenced by immunoSEQ multiplex PCR, and TCRdb holds only the in-frame ones, with some missing. This sample has over a million clones, with about 84% found just once. Notes on this clone: Its specificity is unknown.

The V gene's germline CDR1 is SGHAT and CDR2 FQNNGV. V lost 5 bases to trimming and J lost 4 bases, with 18 bases between them. This CDR3 contains 16 residues. This receptor was taken from a man aged 18 to 30 in good health. Some clones in this sample may be carry-over from other donors' samples. V is TRBV11-2 and J is TRBJ1-3; D is uncertain. The sequenced material came from memory CD4+ T cells from PBMCs. This sample's subset: CD45RA-negative fraction. Here the CDR3 DNA reads TGTGCCAGCAGCGCCCTCCCGGGGAGGGTGGGAAACACCATATATTTT. Protein sequence: CASSALPGRVGNTIYF. The full variable domain, its missing parts supplied by reference TRBV11-2 and TRBJ1-3, is EAGVAQSPRYKIIEKRQSVAFWCNPISGHATLYWYQQILGQGPKLLIQFQNNGVVDDSQLPKDRFSAERLKGVDSTLKIQPAKLEDSAVYLCASSALPGRVGNTIYFGEGSWLTVV.